A selection of T cell receptor beta chains follows, all from one sample in a study of blood T cells in healthy people across ages. TCRdb reprocessed the 5' RACE reads via MiXCR and lists one record per CDR3 protein. The data show more than 550,000 distinct CDR3 sequences, around a fifth seen once. The sequenced sample was blood. These receptors were obtained from a man in his 70s in good health. Each CDR3 is given with its conserved first and last residue. A D gene is named only where the DNA matches it firmly. The size of a clone is reported for some rows only, either as once, few or many, or as a class for expanded clones.

V	D	J	size	CDR3	DNA
TRBV29-1	-	TRBJ1-2	many	CSVEGNYGYTF	TGCAGCGTTGAAGGAAACTATGGCTACACCTTC
TRBV12-3/TRBV12-4	-	TRBJ2-3	-	CASSLPGPADTQYF	TGTGCCAGCAGTCTCCCAGGGCCCGCAGATACGCAGTATTTT
TRBV5-1	-	TRBJ1-3	-	CASSLGQRAGNTIYF	TGCGCCAGCAGCCTAGGACAGAGGGCTGGAAACACCATATATTTT
TRBV6-5	TRBD1	TRBJ2-1	few	CASSYLQGANEQFF	TGTGCCAGCAGTTACTTACAGGGGGCGAATGAGCAGTTCTTC
TRBV27	-	TRBJ1-2	-	CASSFTAGPYGYTF	TGTGCCAGCAGTTTCACCGCGGGCCCCTATGGCTACACCTTC
TRBV6-2/TRBV6-3	TRBD2	TRBJ2-7	few	CASSYGLAGGMSYEQYF	TGTGCCAGCAGTTACGGACTAGCGGGGGGGATGTCCTACGAGCAGTACTTC
TRBV30	-	TRBJ1-1	-	CAWSFDENTEAFF	TGTGCCTGGAGCTTCGACGAGAACACTGAAGCTTTCTTT
TRBV18	-	TRBJ2-2	-	CASSPLRATNTGELFF	TGTGCCAGCTCACCACTCCGGGCAACGAACACCGGGGAGCTGTTTTTT
TRBV12-3/TRBV12-4	TRBD1	TRBJ1-3	-	CASSGQGAGNTIYF	TGTGCCAGCAGTGGTCAGGGGGCTGGAAACACCATATATTTT
TRBV6-6	-	TRBJ1-3	-	CASSYGTSGNTIYF	TGTGCCAGCAGTTACGGGACTTCTGGAAACACCATATATTTT
TRBV28	-	TRBJ1-1	-	CASSLSAGVINTEAFF	TGTGCCAGCAGTTTATCTGCAGGGGTAATTAACACTGAAGCTTTCTTT